One and the same sample provided the 7 T cell receptor beta chains below, sequenced in a study of blood T cell repertoires in COVID-19. Libraries were prepared by immunoSEQ multiplex PCR; TCRdb keeps only in-frame clonotypes and omits some of them. Here the sample spans hundreds of thousands of clones, 88% being singletons. The sequenced sample was peripheral blood. The receptor set was obtained from a woman aged 70-85 years with COVID-19, enrolled during active disease.

This chain joins TRBV11-3 and TRBJ1-1, with a tentative D call TRBD1 (5 bases). Trimming took off 0 bases at V and 0 bases at J, with 17 bases between the two ends. The CDR3 has 18 amino acids. Germline-derived CDR1 and CDR2 are SGHNT and YENEEA. The chain's CDR3 is CASSLDRGTGEVNTEAFF. The CDR3 nucleotides read TGTGCCAGCAGCTTAGATAGGGGTACGGGGGAGGTGAACACTGAAGCTTTCTTT. Looking up the rest from reference TRBV11-3 and TRBJ1-1 gives the full variable domain: EAGVVQSPRYKIIEKKQPVAFWCNPISGHNTLYWYLQNLGQGPELLIRYENEEAVDDSQLPKDRFSAERLKGVDSTLKIQPAELGDSAVYLCASSLDRGTGEVNTEAFFGQGTRLTVV.

The chain combines TRBV4-1 with TRBJ1-4, with 7 nucleotides matching TRBD1. The CDR3 has 16 amino acids. The germline V gene has CDR1 MGHRA and CDR2 YSYEKL. J lost 0 bases, V lost 3 bases, and 4 bases had no gene match. CDR3 amino acids: CASSQGQRPTNEKLFF. The CDR3 DNA reads TGCGCCAGCAGCCAGGGACAGCGACCAACTAATGAAAAACTGTTTTTT.

The chain is built from TRBV3-1 (or the pseudogene TRBV3-2) and TRBJ2-1, with TRBD1 matching 11 bases. The CDR3 contains 15 residues. The germline V gene encodes CDR1 LGHDT and CDR2 YNNKEL (reference sequence). Losses at the gene ends were 2 bases for V and 7 bases for J; bases not matched to a gene: 4. DNA of the CDR3: TGTGCCAGCAGCCAAAGGACAGGGGGCGAGAATGAGCAGTTCTTC. Translated: CASSQRTGGENEQFF.

The chain recombines TRBV24-1 with TRBJ1-2, with unresolved D. V lost 4 bases and J lost 2, with 4 bases in between. Germline V gene lookup returns CDR1 KGHDR and CDR2 SFDVKD. The CDR3 sequence is 12 residues long. For the CDR3, the DNA is TGTGCCACCAGTGACCAGAACTATGGCTACACCTTC. Translating it yields CATSDQNYGYTF.

This clone was found a few times. The V and J genes are TRBV30 and TRBJ1-2; the match to TRBD1 covers 8 bases. Germline lookup yields CDR1 GTSNPN and CDR2 SVGIG (reference sequence). V was clipped by 3 bases and J by 4 bases; unmatched bases: 10. The CDR3 has 15 amino acids. The CDR3 is CAWRSPDREGYGYTF. In DNA, the CDR3 is TGTGCCTGGAGATCCCCGGACAGGGAAGGCTATGGCTACACCTTC.

This chain links TRBV7-2 with TRBJ2-3, with TRBD2 matching 9 bases. The V gene end was trimmed by 7 bases and the J gene end by 8 bases; junction bases not matched to a gene: 7. Germline lookup yields CDR1 SGHTA and CDR2 FQGNSA. The length of the CDR3 is 13 residues. CDR3 amino acids: CASTRAGGGTQYF. The DNA for the CDR3 is TGTGCCAGCACCCGAGCGGGGGGCGGTACGCAGTATTTT.

In DNA form, the CDR3 reads TGTGCCACCAGTGGGGAGACAACTACCGGTTACCAAGAGACCCAGTACTTC. This codes for CATSGETTTGYQETQYF. The chain recombines TRBV24-1 with TRBJ2-5; a possible D gene is TRBD2 (5 bases). Germline CDR1 reads KGHDR; CDR2 reads SFDVKD. V lost 5 bases to trimming and J lost 0 bases, with 18 bases between them. The CDR3 length is 17 residues.